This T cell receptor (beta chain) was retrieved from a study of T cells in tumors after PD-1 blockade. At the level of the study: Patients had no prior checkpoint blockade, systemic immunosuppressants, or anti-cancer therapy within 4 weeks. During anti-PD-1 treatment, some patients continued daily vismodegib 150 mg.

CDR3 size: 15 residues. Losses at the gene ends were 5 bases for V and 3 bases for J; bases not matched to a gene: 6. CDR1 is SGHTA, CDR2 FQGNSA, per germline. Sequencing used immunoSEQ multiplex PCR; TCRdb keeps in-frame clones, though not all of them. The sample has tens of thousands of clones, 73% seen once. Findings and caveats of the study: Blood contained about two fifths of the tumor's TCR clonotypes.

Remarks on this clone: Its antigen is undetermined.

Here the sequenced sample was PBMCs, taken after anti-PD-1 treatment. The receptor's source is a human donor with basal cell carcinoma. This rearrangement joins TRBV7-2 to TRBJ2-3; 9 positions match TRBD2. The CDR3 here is CASSPSGRRTDTQYF. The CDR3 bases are TGTGCCAGCAGCCCAAGCGGGAGGAGGACAGATACGCAGTATTTT. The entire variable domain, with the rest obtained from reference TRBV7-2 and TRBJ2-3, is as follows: GAGVSQSPSNKVTEKGKDVELRCDPISGHTALYWYRQSLGQGLEFLIYFQGNSAPDKSGLPSDRFSAERTGGSVSTLTIQRTQQEDSAVYLCASSPSGRRTDTQYFGPGTRLTVL.